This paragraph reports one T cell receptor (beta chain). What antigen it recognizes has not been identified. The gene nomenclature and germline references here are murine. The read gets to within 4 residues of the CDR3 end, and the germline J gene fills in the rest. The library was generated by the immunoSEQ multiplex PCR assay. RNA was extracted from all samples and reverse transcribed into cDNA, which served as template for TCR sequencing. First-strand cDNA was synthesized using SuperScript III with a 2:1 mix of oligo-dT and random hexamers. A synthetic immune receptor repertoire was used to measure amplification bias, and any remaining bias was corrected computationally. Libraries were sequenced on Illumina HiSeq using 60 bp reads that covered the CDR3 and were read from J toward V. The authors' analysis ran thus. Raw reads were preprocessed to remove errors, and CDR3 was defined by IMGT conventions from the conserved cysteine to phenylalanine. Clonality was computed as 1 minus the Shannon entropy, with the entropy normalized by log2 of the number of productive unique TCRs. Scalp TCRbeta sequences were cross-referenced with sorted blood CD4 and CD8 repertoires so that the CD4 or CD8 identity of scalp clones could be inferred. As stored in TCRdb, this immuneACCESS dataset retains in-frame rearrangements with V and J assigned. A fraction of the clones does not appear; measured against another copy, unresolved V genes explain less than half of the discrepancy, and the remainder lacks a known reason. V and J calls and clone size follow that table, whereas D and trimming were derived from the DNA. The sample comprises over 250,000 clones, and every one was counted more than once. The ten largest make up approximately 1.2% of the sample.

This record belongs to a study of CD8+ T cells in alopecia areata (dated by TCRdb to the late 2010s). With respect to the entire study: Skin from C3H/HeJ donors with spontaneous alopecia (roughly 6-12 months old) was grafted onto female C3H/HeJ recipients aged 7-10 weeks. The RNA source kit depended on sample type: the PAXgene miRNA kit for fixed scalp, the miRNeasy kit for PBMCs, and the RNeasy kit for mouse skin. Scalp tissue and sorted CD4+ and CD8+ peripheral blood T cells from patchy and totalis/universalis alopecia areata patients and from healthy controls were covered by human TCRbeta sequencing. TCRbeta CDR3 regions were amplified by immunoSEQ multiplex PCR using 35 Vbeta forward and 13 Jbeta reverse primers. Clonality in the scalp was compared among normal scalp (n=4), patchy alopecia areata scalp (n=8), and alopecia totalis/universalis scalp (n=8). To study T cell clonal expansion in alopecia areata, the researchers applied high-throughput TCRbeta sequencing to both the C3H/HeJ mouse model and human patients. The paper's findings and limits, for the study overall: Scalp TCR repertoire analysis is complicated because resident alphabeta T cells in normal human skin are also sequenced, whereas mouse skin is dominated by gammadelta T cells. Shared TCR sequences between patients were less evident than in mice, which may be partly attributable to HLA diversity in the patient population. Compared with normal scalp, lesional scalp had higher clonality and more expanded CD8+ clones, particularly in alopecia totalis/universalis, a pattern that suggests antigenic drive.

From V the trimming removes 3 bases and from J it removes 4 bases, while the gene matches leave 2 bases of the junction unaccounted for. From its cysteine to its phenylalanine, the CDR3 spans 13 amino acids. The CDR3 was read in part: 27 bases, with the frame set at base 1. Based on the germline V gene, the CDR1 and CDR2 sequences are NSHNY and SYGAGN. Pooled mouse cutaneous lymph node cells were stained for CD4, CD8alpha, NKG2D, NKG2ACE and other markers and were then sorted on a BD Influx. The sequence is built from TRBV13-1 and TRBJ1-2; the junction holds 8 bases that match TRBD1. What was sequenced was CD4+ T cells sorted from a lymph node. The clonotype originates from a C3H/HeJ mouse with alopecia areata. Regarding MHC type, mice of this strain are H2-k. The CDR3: CASSAGGTSDYTF. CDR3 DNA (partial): TGTGCCAGCAGTGCAGGGGGCACCTCC.